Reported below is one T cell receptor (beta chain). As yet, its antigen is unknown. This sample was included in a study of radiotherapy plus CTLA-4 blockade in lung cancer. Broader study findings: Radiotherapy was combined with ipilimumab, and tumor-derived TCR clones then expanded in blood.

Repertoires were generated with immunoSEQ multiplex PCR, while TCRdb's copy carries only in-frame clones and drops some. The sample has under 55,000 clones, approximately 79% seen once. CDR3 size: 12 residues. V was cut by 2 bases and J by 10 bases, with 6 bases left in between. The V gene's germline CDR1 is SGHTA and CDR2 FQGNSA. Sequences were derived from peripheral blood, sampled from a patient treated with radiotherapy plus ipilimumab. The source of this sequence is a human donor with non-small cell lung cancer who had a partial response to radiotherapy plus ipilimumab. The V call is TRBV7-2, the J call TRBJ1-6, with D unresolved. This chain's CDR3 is CASSLLNSPLHF. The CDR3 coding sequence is TGTGCCAGCAGCTTACTAAACTCACCCCTCCACTTT.